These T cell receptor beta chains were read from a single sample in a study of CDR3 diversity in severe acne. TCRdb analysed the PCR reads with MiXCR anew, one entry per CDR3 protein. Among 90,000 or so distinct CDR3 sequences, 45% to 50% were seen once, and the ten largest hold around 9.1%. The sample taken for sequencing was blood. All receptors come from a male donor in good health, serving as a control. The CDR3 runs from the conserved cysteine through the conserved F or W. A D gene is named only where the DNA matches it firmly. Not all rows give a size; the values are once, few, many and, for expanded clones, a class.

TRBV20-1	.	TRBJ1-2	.	CSASSQYQGYGYTF	TGCAGTGCCAGCAGCCAATACCAGGGGTATGGCTACACCTTC
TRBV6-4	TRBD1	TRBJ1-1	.	CASSGTGDTEAFF	TGTGCCAGCAGTGGGACAGGGGACACCGAAGCTTTCTTT
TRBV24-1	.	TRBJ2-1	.	CATGAHNEQFF	TGTGCCACCGGAGCCCACAATGAGCAGTTCTTC
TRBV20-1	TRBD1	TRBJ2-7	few	CSERGPWAGQSSDEQYF	TGCAGCGAGAGGGGGCCCTGGGCAGGGCAGAGTTCGGATGAGCAGTACTTC
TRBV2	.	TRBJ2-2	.	CASRPEGNTGELFF	TGTGCCAGCCGCCCGGAGGGTAACACCGGGGAGCTGTTTTTT
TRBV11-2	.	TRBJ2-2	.	CASSLGLQGGTGELFF	TGTGCCAGCAGCTTAGGACTCCAGGGGGGGACCGGGGAGCTGTTTTTT
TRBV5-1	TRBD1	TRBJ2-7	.	CASSRPEQGYEQYF	TGCGCCAGCAGCCGGCCCGAACAGGGGTACGAGCAGTACTTC
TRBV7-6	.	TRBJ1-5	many	CASSPGGGSPQPQHF	TGTGCCAGCAGCCCCGGGGGGGGATCCCCTCAGCCCCAGCATTTT
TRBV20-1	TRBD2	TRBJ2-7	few	CSARDPTAGGYEQYF	TGCAGTGCTAGAGATCCCACAGCGGGGGGCTACGAGCAGTACTTC
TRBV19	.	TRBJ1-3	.	CATQQRNTIYF	TGTGCCACTCAACAGAGAAACACCATATATTTT
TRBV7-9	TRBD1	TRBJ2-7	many	CASSLWRGQGSYEQYF	TGTGCCAGCAGCCTCTGGAGGGGACAGGGTTCGTACGAGCAGTACTTC
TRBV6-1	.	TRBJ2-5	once	CASVKGGKETQYF	TGTGCCAGCGTGAAGGGCGGGAAAGAGACCCAGTACTTC
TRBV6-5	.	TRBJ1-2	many	CASGDILYGYTF	TGTGCCAGCGGGGACATCCTCTATGGCTACACCTTC
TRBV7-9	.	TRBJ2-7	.	CASSSDGIPFSYEQYF	TGTGCCAGCAGCTCGGACGGAATCCCCTTCTCCTACGAGCAGTACTTC
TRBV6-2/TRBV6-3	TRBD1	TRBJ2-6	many	CASSYSPGGPGANVLTF	TGTGCCAGCAGTTACTCCCCAGGGGGCCCTGGGGCCAACGTCCTGACTTTC
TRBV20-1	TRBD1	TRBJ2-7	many	CSARGDREYEQYF	TGCAGTGCTAGGGGGGACAGGGAGTACGAGCAGTACTTC
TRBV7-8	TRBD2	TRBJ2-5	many	CASSLEEGRAKETQYF	TGTGCCAGCAGCTTAGAGGAAGGGAGGGCCAAGGAGACCCAGTACTTC
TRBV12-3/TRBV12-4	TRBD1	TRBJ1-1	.	CASSRQGLAFF	TGTGCCAGCAGTCGACAGGGCCTCGCTTTCTTT
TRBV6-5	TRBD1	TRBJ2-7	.	CASSAGTGYEQYF	TGTGCCAGCAGTGCCGGGACAGGCTACGAGCAGTACTTC
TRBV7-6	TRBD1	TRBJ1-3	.	CASSPGQGASVGNTIYF	TGTGCCAGCAGCCCAGGACAGGGGGCGAGTGTAGGAAACACCATATATTTT
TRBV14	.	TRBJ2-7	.	CASSLVSRADEQYF	TGTGCCAGCAGCCTGGTGTCGAGGGCGGACGAGCAGTACTTC
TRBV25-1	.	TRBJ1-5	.	CASSGGEPNQPQHF	TGTGCCAGCAGTGGAGGGGAGCCAAATCAGCCCCAGCATTTT
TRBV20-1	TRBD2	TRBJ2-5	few	CSAREFGGRRETQYF	TGCAGTGCTAGAGAGTTTGGCGGGAGACGGGAGACCCAGTACTTC
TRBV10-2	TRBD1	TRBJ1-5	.	CASSDGQGGQVGQPQHF	TGCGCCAGCAGTGACGGACAGGGGGGGCAGGTAGGTCAGCCCCAGCATTTT
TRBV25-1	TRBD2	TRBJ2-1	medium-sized	CASSELPVLGGSSYNEQFF	TGTGCCAGCAGTGAACTCCCGGTCCTGGGAGGGAGCTCCTACAATGAGCAGTTCTTC
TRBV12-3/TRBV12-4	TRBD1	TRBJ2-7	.	CASVQVWTGYYEQYF	TGTGCCAGCGTTCAGGTTTGGACAGGTTACTACGAGCAGTACTTC
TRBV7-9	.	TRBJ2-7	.	CASNIWKEYEQYF	TGTGCCAGCAACATCTGGAAGGAGTACGAGCAGTACTTC
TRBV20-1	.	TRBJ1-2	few	CSASRGGYTF	TGCAGTGCTAGTCGGGGGGGCTACACCTTC
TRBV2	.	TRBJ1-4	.	CASSAGGNEKLFF	TGTGCCAGCAGTGCTGGGGGGAATGAAAAACTGTTTTTT
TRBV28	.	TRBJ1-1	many	CASSPLQLNTEAFF	TGTGCCAGCAGTCCCCTACAGCTGAACACTGAAGCTTTCTTT
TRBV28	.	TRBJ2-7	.	CASLQVPTYEQYF	TGTGCCAGCCTACAGGTTCCCACCTACGAGCAGTACTTC
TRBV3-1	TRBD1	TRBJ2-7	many	CASSQRTGVGYEQYF	TGTGCCAGCAGCCAGAGGACAGGAGTTGGCTACGAGCAGTACTTC
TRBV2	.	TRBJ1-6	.	CARTGSENSPLHF	TGTGCTAGAACAGGGTCGGAGAATTCACCCCTCCACTTT
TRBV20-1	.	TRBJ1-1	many	CSASPQTEAFF	TGCAGTGCCAGCCCTCAGACTGAAGCTTTCTTT
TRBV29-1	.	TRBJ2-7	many	CSVVALSSYEQYF	TGCAGCGTTGTGGCACTGAGCTCCTACGAGCAGTACTTC
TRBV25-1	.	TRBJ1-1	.	CASSDSGGTEAFF	TGTGCCAGCAGTGATAGCGGGGGCACTGAAGCTTTCTTT
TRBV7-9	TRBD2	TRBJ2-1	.	CASSLAGLADYNEQFF	TGTGCCAGCAGCTTAGCGGGACTAGCGGACTACAATGAGCAGTTCTTC
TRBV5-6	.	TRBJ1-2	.	CASSRVSGRYGYTF	TGTGCCAGCAGCAGGGTTTCGGGACGGTATGGCTACACCTTC
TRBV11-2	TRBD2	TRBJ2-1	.	CASSRTSGRRDEQFF	TGTGCCAGCAGTCGGACTAGCGGGAGGAGGGATGAGCAGTTCTTC
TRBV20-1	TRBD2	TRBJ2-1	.	CSARRAGRYNEQFF	TGCAGTGCTAGGCGAGCGGGACGGTACAATGAGCAGTTCTTC
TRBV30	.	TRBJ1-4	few	CAWSPGDNSNEKLFF	TGTGCCTGGAGTCCTGGGGACAACAGTAATGAAAAACTGTTTTTT
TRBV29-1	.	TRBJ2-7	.	CSVEGADYEQYF	TGCAGCGTTGAAGGGGCGGACTACGAGCAGTACTTC
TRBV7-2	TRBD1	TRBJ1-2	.	CANSLGQGAYGYTF	TGTGCCAACAGCTTAGGACAGGGTGCCTATGGCTACACCTTC
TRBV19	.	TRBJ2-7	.	CASRRAEIQRYEQYF	TGTGCCAGTAGACGAGCGGAAATTCAGCGATACGAGCAGTACTTC
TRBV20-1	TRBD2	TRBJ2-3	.	CSASLGLAGADTQYF	TGCAGTGCTAGCTTAGGACTAGCGGGAGCAGATACGCAGTATTTT
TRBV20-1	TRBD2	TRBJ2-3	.	CSAWTSVGDTQYF	TGCAGTGCATGGACTAGCGTGGGAGATACGCAGTATTTT
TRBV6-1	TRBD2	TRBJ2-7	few	CASRGLAGSSTYEQYF	TGTGCCAGCAGGGGACTAGCTGGGAGTTCCACTTACGAGCAGTACTTC
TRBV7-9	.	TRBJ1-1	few	CASSAPRQLNTEAFF	TGTGCCAGCAGCGCCCCCCGACAGCTTAACACTGAAGCTTTCTTT
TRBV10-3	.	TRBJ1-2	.	CAISDRDSYGYTF	TGTGCCATCAGTGACCGGGACTCCTATGGCTACACCTTC
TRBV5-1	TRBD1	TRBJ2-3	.	CASSLSTGGTDTQYF	TGCGCCAGCAGCTTGTCAACAGGGGGGACAGATACGCAGTATTTT
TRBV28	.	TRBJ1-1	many	CASSPDGGGGILAEAFF	TGTGCCAGCAGCCCTGACGGTGGTGGTGGGATTCTCGCTGAAGCTTTCTTT
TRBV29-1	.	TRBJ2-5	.	CSVEGQLGETQYF	TGCAGCGTTGAAGGCCAACTAGGGGAGACCCAGTACTTC
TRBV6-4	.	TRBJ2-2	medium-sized	CASSMTETGELFF	TGTGCCAGCAGCATGACAGAGACCGGGGAGCTGTTTTTT